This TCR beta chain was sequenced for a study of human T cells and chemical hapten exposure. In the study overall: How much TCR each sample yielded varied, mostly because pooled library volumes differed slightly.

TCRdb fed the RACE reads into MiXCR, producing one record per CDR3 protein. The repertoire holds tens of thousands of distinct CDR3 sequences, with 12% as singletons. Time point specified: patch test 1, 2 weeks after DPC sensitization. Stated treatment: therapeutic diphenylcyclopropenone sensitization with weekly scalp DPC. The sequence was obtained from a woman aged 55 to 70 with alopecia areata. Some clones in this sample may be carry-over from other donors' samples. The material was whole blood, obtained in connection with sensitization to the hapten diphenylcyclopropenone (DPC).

The CDR3 loop reads CASSPESTGPNYGYTF. The DNA for the CDR3 is TGTGCCAGCTCACCAGAGAGTACAGGCCCAAACTATGGCTACACCTTC. The chain links TRBV18 to TRBJ1-2, with TRBD1 as a possible D gene (5 bases). Trimming removed 2 bases from V and 2 bases from J, with 15 bases in between. The germline CDR1 and CDR2 sequences are KGHSH and LQKENI. The CDR3 sequence is 16 residues long.